These 24 T cell receptor beta chains were all obtained from the same sample, sequenced in a study of T cells in tuberculosis. Time point reported: new active TB diagnosis, blood taken before or within 7 days of starting treatment. Profiled with immunoSEQ multiplex PCR; TCRdb holds only in-frame clones, not every one. The sample lists about 33,000 clones; 92% were seen once. This sample comprised PBMCs, obtained at tuberculosis diagnosis. The source is an adult with tuberculosis. Some clones in this sample may be carry-over from other donors' samples.

The sample holds one count of this clone. The V call is TRBV5-4, the J call TRBJ2-7; no firm D call. This CDR3 has 13 residues. Trimming pared 2 bases from V and 1 base from J, leaving 7 bases between. The germline V gene has CDR1 SGHNT and CDR2 YYREEE (reference sequence). The CDR3 nucleotides are TGTGCCAGCAGCTTCGTCGGGTCCTACGAGCAGTACTTC. Encoded protein: CASSFVGSYEQYF.

The chain employs TRBV27 and TRBJ2-4, with D possibly matching TRBD1 (6 bases). The V gene's germline CDR1 is MNHEY and CDR2 SMNVEV (reference sequence). The CDR3 sequence is 18 residues long. Trimming left V 6 bases short and J 4 bases short, with 25 bases between. For the CDR3, the DNA is TGTGCCAGCAGCCCCCTGGTTGGGACACCTAGGGGGAAAAACATTCAGTACTTC. This translates into CASSPLVGTPRGKNIQYF.

Written as DNA, the CDR3 is TGTGCCAGCAGCTTACGGACAGGGTCGAACGAGCAGTACTTC. Its protein is CASSLRTGSNEQYF. The V call is TRBV7-2, the J call TRBJ2-7; 8 positions match TRBD1. This CDR3 has 14 amino acids. The V segment lost 2 bases and the J segment 5 bases; nucleotides outside the gene matches: 5. The V gene's germline CDR1 is SGHTA and CDR2 FQGNSA.

The V and J genes are TRBV10-2 and TRBJ1-2, with TRBD1 as a possible D gene (5 bases). The CDR3 sequence is 13 residues long. Trimming shortened V by 6 bases and J by 0 bases, and 8 bases separated the two germline ends. CDR1 is WSHSY, CDR2 SAAADI, per germline. The CDR3 bases are TGCGCCAGCAGGGACACCGCTAACTATGGCTACACCTTC. Its protein is CASRDTANYGYTF.

J is TRBJ1-4 and V is TRBV15, with 7 bases identical to TRBD1. CDR1 is LNHNV and CDR2 is YYDKDF in the germline V gene (reference sequence). V lost 2 bases and J lost 7; bases outside the gene matches: 4. The CDR3 covers 14 residues. The CDR3 DNA reads as TGTGCCACCAGCAGATCCGACAGGGTTGAAAAACTGTTTTTT. It codes for CATSRSDRVEKLFF.

The chain couples TRBV5-1 to TRBJ2-1, with 8 bases matching TRBD1. In germline, CDR1 is SGHRS, CDR2 YFSETQ. The trim removed 0 bases at V and 4 bases at J, leaving 0 bases unmatched. This CDR3 has 14 amino acids. This CDR3 is CASSLGQGYNEQFF. CDR3 sequence (DNA): TGCGCCAGCAGCTTGGGACAGGGGTACAATGAGCAGTTCTTC.

The J gene is TRBJ2-2, the V gene TRBV27; 7 nucleotides match TRBD1. CDR3 length: 16 residues. With V trimmed by 6 bases and J by 0 bases, 7 bases remained unmatched. CDR1 and CDR2 from the germline V gene are MNHEY and SMNVEV (reference sequence). CDR3 protein: CASRWTGLTNTGELFF. The CDR3 DNA follows: TGTGCCAGCAGATGGACAGGTCTCACGAACACCGGGGAGCTGTTTTTT.

This sequence joins TRBV29-1 and TRBJ1-2; the match to TRBD1 covers 9 bases. Per germline, CDR1 SQVTM and CDR2 ANQGSEA. This CDR3 is 15 amino acids long. V dropped 4 bases and J dropped 1; count of bases not matched to a gene: 7. The CDR3 DNA follows: TGCAGCGTTGGGACAGGGGTTTATAGTAACTATGGCTACACCTTC. Translated: CSVGTGVYSNYGYTF.

The chain recombines TRBV6-1 with TRBJ2-2; 8 positions match TRBD2. J was trimmed by 4 bases and V by 4 bases; bases with no gene match: 14. Looked up from germline, CDR1 is MNHNS and CDR2 is SASEGT. CDR3 length: 18 residues. The CDR3 here is CASSGVSGADRVTGELFF. The DNA of the CDR3 is TGTGCCAGCAGTGGGGTTAGCGGGGCCGATCGCGTCACCGGGGAGCTGTTTTTT.

The genes are TRBV7-6 and TRBJ2-1; 10 nucleotides agree with TRBD1. CDR3 length: 17 residues. Germline V gene lookup returns CDR1 SGHVS and CDR2 FNYEAQ. Trimming cost V 6 bases and J 3 bases; bases outside gene matches: 11. The CDR3 bases are TGTGCCAGCAGTAGCTTAATGGGACAGGGGAACTACAATGAGCAGTTCTTC. Translating gives CASSSLMGQGNYNEQFF.

The chain's CDR3 is CANSWQGQETQYF. Here the CDR3 DNA reads TGTGCCAATTCGTGGCAGGGCCAGGAGACCCAGTACTTC. The chain links TRBV2 to TRBJ2-5, with a tentative D call TRBD1 (5 bases). Germline V lookup: CDR1 SNHLY, CDR2 FYNNEI. V was clipped by 10 bases and J by 5 bases, with 17 bases between them. This CDR3 region has 13 residues.

The V call is TRBV10-3, the J call TRBJ2-3; possibly TRBD1 for D (6 bases). The CDR3 is 15 amino acids. Germline CDR1 ENHRY, CDR2 SYGVKD. Trimming pared 6 bases from V and 3 bases from J, leaving 16 bases between. The DNA for the CDR3 is TGTGCCATCAGAGCAGGGGTCGGTGGTACAGATACGCAGTATTTT. Translated, it gives CAIRAGVGGTDTQYF.

V usage is TRBV28 and J usage is TRBJ2-7; 8 bases agree with TRBD1. Germline V gene lookup returns CDR1 MDHEN and CDR2 SYDVKM. V was pared by 4 bases and J by 5 bases, with 10 bases of the junction left unmatched. CDR3 length equals 15 residues. The CDR3 is CASSSRQGAIDEQYF. The CDR3 nucleotides read TGTGCCAGCAGTTCCAGGCAGGGGGCGATTGACGAGCAGTACTTC.

The chain joins TRBV4-1 to TRBJ1-4; the D gene is possibly TRBD1 (5 bases). Germline CDR1 MGHRA, CDR2 YSYEKL. V was trimmed by 1 base and J by 0 bases, leaving 18 bases between them. This CDR3 has 19 amino acids. This CDR3 is CASSQVDMGWVATNEKLFF. CDR3 DNA sequence: TGCGCCAGCAGCCAAGTGGACATGGGGTGGGTTGCAACTAATGAAAAACTGTTTTTT.

This clone occurred once. The rearrangement joins TRBV6-6 to TRBJ1-1; D is unclear. Germline lookup yields CDR1 MNHNY and CDR2 SVGAGI (reference sequence). The V and J ends lost 0 bases and 1 base respectively, with 6 bases between them. The CDR3 runs 14 residues. The CDR3, as DNA: TGTGCCAGCAGTTACTCCCAGCGGAACACTGAAGCTTTCTTT. Translated: CASSYSQRNTEAFF.

V and J are TRBV4-1 and TRBJ2-3; 10 positions agree with TRBD2. After removal of 2 bases from V and 2 bases from J, the junction contained 13 bases not matched to a gene. The CDR3 runs 19 residues. Germline V gene data show CDR1 as MGHRA and CDR2 as YSYEKL. CDR3 sequence: CASSQTASLAGALTDTQYF. In nucleotides, the CDR3 is TGCGCCAGCAGCCAAACTGCGTCTCTAGCGGGGGCCCTCACAGATACGCAGTATTTT.

This chain connects TRBV30 to TRBJ2-1; 12 bases match TRBD2. Germline trimming cut 4 bases from V and 7 bases from J; bases unmatched to any gene: 5. This CDR3 spans 14 amino acids. Germline CDR1 GTSNPN, CDR2 SVGIG (reference sequence). CDR3 sequence reads: CAWTVLAGGNEQFF. CDR3 DNA: TGTGCCTGGACCGTCCTAGCGGGGGGGAATGAGCAGTTCTTC.

The table lists this clone with a count of one. This chain connects TRBV11-2 to TRBJ2-2; 7 bases are a match to TRBD2. Germline V lookup: CDR1 SGHAT, CDR2 FQNNGV. V lost 1 base to trimming and J lost 0 bases; unmatched junction nucleotides: 5. The CDR3 has 17 residues. CDR3 sequence: CASSLVLGTTNTGELFF. Written as DNA, the CDR3 is TGTGCCAGCAGCTTAGTATTGGGGACTACGAACACCGGGGAGCTGTTTTTT. Combining the CDR3 with reference TRBV11-2 and TRBJ2-2 gives the whole variable domain EAGVAQSPRYKIIEKRQSVAFWCNPISGHATLYWYQQILGQGPKLLIQFQNNGVVDDSQLPKDRFSAERLKGVDSTLKIQPAKLEDSAVYLCASSLVLGTTNTGELFFGEGSRLTVL.

This clone was seen only a few times. The chain has TRBV6-4 and TRBJ2-7, with 10 bases aligning to TRBD2. Germline CDR1 and CDR2: MRHNA and SNTAGT. The CDR3 is 15 amino acids. Germline trimming cut 4 bases from V and 2 bases from J; bases unmatched to any gene: 5. CDR3 DNA sequence: TGTGCCAGCAGTGTGGAAGCGGGGGGGCCCTACGAGCAGTACTTC. Protein product: CASSVEAGGPYEQYF.

V usage is TRBV2 and J usage is TRBJ2-7, with a weak D call TRBD2 (7 bases). Germline CDR1 is SNHLY and CDR2 is FYNNEI. Trimming removed 9 bases at V and 2 bases at J, with 14 bases between. The CDR3 loop spans 13 amino acids. CDR3 sequence reads: CAREGEGPYEQYF. In DNA form, the CDR3 reads TGTGCCAGAGAGGGGGAGGGCCCCTACGAGCAGTACTTC.

The rearrangement joins TRBV4-2 to TRBJ2-7; 7 bases align to TRBD1. The CDR3 length is 14 residues. Losses at the gene ends were 2 bases for V and 5 bases for J; bases not matched to a gene: 6. Germline V gene lookup returns CDR1 LGHNA and CDR2 YNFKEQ. The CDR3 here is CASSQRQGSNEQYF. The CDR3 nucleotides are TGTGCCAGCAGCCAACGACAGGGAAGTAACGAGCAGTACTTC.

A note on this clone: The junction shows a germline mismatch at one end, possibly a read error. The chain couples TRBV5-1 to TRBJ1-6; maybe TRBD1 (5 bases). From germline, CDR1 is SGHRS and CDR2 YFSETQ. CDR3 length: 15 amino acids. The DNA for the CDR3 is TGCGCCAGCAACTTGGGGTCGACAGCCAATTCACCCCTCCACTTT. Amino acid sequence: CASNLGSTANSPLHF.

The chain carries TRBV6-5 and TRBJ1-2; a possible D gene is TRBD1 (6 bases). The CDR3 is 15 amino acids. Between the trimmed V and J ends, which lost 10 bases and 8 bases, there was a span of 26 bases. The germline gives CDR1 MNHEY, CDR2 SVGAGI. The DNA of the CDR3 is TGTGCCACAACTTGGGGGGGCACTTCGTCTGGGGGCTACACCTTC. It translates to CATTWGGTSSGGYTF.

The chain couples TRBV6-1 to TRBJ1-1; D is possibly TRBD1 (5 bases). The CDR3 totals 15 residues. Trimming cost V 2 bases and J 1 base, with 11 bases left between them. Germline V gene lookup returns CDR1 MNHNS and CDR2 SASEGT. The CDR3 reads CASSERGWGNTEAFF. Written as DNA, the CDR3 is TGTGCCAGCAGTGAAAGGGGCTGGGGGAACACTGAAGCTTTCTTT.